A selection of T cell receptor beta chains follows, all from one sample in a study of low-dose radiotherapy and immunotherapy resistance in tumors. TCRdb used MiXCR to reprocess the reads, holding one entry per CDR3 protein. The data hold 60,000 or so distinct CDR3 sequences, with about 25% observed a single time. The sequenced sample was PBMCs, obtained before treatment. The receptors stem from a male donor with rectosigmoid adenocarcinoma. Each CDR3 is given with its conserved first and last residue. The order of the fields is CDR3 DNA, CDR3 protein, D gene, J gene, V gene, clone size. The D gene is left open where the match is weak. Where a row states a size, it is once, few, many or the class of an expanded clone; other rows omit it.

CDR3 DNA: TGCGCCAGCAGCCAAGAGGTCCTAGTTGGCTTTGAGCAGTTCTTC
CDR3 protein: CASSQEVLVGFEQFF
D gene: -
J gene: TRBJ2-1
V gene: TRBV4-3
clone size: -

CDR3 DNA: TGTGCCACCAGTGTGGGGACAGCTAGCACAGATACGCAGTATTTT
CDR3 protein: CATSVGTASTDTQYF
D gene: TRBD1
J gene: TRBJ2-3
V gene: TRBV24-1
clone size: -

CDR3 DNA: TGTGCCAGCAGCCGGGACAGGGAAACCTACGAGCAGTACTTC
CDR3 protein: CASSRDRETYEQYF
D gene: TRBD1
J gene: TRBJ2-7
V gene: TRBV2
clone size: many

CDR3 DNA: TGTGCCAGCAGGGAGACTAGCGGGTTTTACTATGAGCAGTTCTTC
CDR3 protein: CASRETSGFYYEQFF
D gene: TRBD2
J gene: TRBJ2-1
V gene: TRBV6-5
clone size: many

CDR3 DNA: TGTGCCAGCTCACCAGAAGAAAGAGTCTCCTCTAGCACAGATACGCAGTATTTT
CDR3 protein: CASSPEERVSSSTDTQYF
D gene: -
J gene: TRBJ2-3
V gene: TRBV18
clone size: many

CDR3 DNA: TGTGCCAGCACCGAACTCCCGGACAGGGGGGACGAGCAGTACTTC
CDR3 protein: CASTELPDRGDEQYF
D gene: TRBD1
J gene: TRBJ2-7
V gene: TRBV6-2/TRBV6-3
clone size: medium-sized

CDR3 DNA: TGTGCCAGCAGCCACAGGGTCAACCTAGGTTACAATGAGCAGTTCTTC
CDR3 protein: CASSHRVNLGYNEQFF
D gene: -
J gene: TRBJ2-1
V gene: TRBV7-9
clone size: once

CDR3 DNA: TGTGCCAGTAGTATGGTGGGACAAGATCAGCCCCAGCATTTT
CDR3 protein: CASSMVGQDQPQHF
D gene: -
J gene: TRBJ1-5
V gene: TRBV19
clone size: many

CDR3 DNA: TGTGCCAGCAGCCTGAGGGTCGAGGCAGATACGCAGTATTTT
CDR3 protein: CASSLRVEADTQYF
D gene: -
J gene: TRBJ2-3
V gene: TRBV9
clone size: many

CDR3 DNA: TGTGCCAGTGCCGGGGACAGGGCTTCCGCTGGGGCCAACGTCCTGACTTTC
CDR3 protein: CASAGDRASAGANVLTF
D gene: TRBD1
J gene: TRBJ2-6
V gene: TRBV27
clone size: few

CDR3 DNA: TGTGCCACCGAAGGCGGGGGACTACTCTACGAGCAGTACTTC
CDR3 protein: CATEGGGLLYEQYF
D gene: TRBD2
J gene: TRBJ2-7
V gene: TRBV10-2
clone size: -

CDR3 DNA: TGTGCCAGCAGTCCAGTCAACACCCCTTACGAGCAGTACTTC
CDR3 protein: CASSPVNTPYEQYF
D gene: -
J gene: TRBJ2-7
V gene: TRBV6-2/TRBV6-3
clone size: many

CDR3 DNA: TGCGCCAGCAGCTTGCTATACACAGATACGCAGTATTTT
CDR3 protein: CASSLLYTDTQYF
D gene: -
J gene: TRBJ2-3
V gene: TRBV4-3
clone size: once

CDR3 DNA: TGTGCCAGCAGTTCTGGACAGGGTTGGCCACCCCTCCACTTT
CDR3 protein: CASSSGQGWPPLHF
D gene: TRBD1
J gene: TRBJ1-6
V gene: TRBV28
clone size: many

CDR3 DNA: TGTGCCAGCAGCTACCTTGGGGTTAGCAATCAGCCCCAGCATTTT
CDR3 protein: CASSYLGVSNQPQHF
D gene: -
J gene: TRBJ1-5
V gene: TRBV7-2
clone size: many

CDR3 DNA: TGTGCCAGCAGCACCGGGACTACAAGTGTGGAGACCCAGTACTTC
CDR3 protein: CASSTGTTSVETQYF
D gene: TRBD2
J gene: TRBJ2-5
V gene: TRBV7-2
clone size: many

CDR3 DNA: TGTGCCAGCAGTGAAGCTTGGCGGTGGGGCGAGACCCAGTACTTC
CDR3 protein: CASSEAWRWGETQYF
D gene: -
J gene: TRBJ2-5
V gene: TRBV6-1
clone size: few

CDR3 DNA: TGTGCCAGCTCACCCTCGTACCAAGAGACCCAGTACTTC
CDR3 protein: CASSPSYQETQYF
D gene: -
J gene: TRBJ2-5
V gene: TRBV18
clone size: many

CDR3 DNA: TGTGCCAGCAGCTTATCCCAGACTAGCGGTACCCCCTACGAGCAGTACTTC
CDR3 protein: CASSLSQTSGTPYEQYF
D gene: TRBD2
J gene: TRBJ2-7
V gene: TRBV7-2
clone size: many

CDR3 DNA: TGCAGCGCCGGACAGCTGAACACTGAAGCTTTCTTT
CDR3 protein: CSAGQLNTEAFF
D gene: -
J gene: TRBJ1-1
V gene: TRBV29-1
clone size: -

CDR3 DNA: TGTGCCAGCAGCTCCTGGGGGGCGCCGAAAGATACGCAGTATTTT
CDR3 protein: CASSSWGAPKDTQYF
D gene: -
J gene: TRBJ2-3
V gene: TRBV7-9
clone size: medium-sized

CDR3 DNA: TGTGCCAGTAGTGGGACCGGTCAAGGGGCCAACGTCCTGACTTTC
CDR3 protein: CASSGTGQGANVLTF
D gene: -
J gene: TRBJ2-6
V gene: TRBV19
clone size: many

CDR3 DNA: TGTGCCAGCAGCCCGCTCCAAGAGACCCAGTACTTC
CDR3 protein: CASSPLQETQYF
D gene: -
J gene: TRBJ2-5
V gene: TRBV11-2
clone size: many

CDR3 DNA: TGTGCCAGCAGCTTAGCTGGTCTGACAATCTATGGCTACACCTTC
CDR3 protein: CASSLAGLTIYGYTF
D gene: -
J gene: TRBJ1-2
V gene: TRBV11-2
clone size: many

CDR3 DNA: TGTGCCAGCAGCTTGGAGGATATCGATGAGCAGTTCTTC
CDR3 protein: CASSLEDIDEQFF
D gene: -
J gene: TRBJ2-1
V gene: TRBV5-6
clone size: many